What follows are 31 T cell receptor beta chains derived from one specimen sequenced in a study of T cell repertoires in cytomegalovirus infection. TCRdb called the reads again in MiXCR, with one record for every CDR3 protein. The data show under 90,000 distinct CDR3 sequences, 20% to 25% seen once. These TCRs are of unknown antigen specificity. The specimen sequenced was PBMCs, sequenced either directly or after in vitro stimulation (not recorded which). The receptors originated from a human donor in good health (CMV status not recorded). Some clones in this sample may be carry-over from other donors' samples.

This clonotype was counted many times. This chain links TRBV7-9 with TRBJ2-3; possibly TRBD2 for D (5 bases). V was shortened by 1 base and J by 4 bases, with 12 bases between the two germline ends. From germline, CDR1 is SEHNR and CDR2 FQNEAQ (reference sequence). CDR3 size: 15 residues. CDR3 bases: TGTGCCAGCAGCTTAGGAGGGCGATACCCAGATACGCAGTATTTT. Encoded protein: CASSLGGRYPDTQYF.

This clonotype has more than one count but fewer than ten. The CDR3 region is CASSTSGTSGYNEQFF. CDR3 DNA sequence: TGCGCCAGCAGCACATCCGGGACTAGCGGTTACAATGAGCAGTTCTTC. V is TRBV5-1 and J is TRBJ2-1; 11 positions match TRBD2. Germline V lookup: CDR1 SGHRS, CDR2 YFSETQ. The V segment lost 4 bases and the J segment 4 bases; nucleotides outside the gene matches: 7. This CDR3 has 16 residues.

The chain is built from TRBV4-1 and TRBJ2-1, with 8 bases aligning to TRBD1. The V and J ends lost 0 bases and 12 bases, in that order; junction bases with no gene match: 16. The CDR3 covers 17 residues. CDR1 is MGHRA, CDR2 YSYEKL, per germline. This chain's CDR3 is CASSQDFGQGANKGQFF. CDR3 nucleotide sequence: TGCGCCAGCAGCCAAGATTTTGGGCAGGGGGCGAATAAAGGGCAGTTCTTC.

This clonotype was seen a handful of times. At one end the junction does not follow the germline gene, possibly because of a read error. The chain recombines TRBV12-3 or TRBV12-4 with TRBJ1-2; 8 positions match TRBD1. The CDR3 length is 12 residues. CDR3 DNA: TGTGCCAGCAGCCTCCGACAGGGGTCCCTCGACTTC. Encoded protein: CASSLRQGSLDF.

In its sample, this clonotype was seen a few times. The CDR3 reads CASSPYTGDTGELFF. The CDR3 coding sequence is TGTGCCAGCAGCCCGTATACAGGGGACACCGGGGAGCTGTTTTTT. The rearrangement links TRBV6-2 or TRBV6-3 to TRBJ2-2; the match to TRBD1 covers 7 bases. The length of the CDR3 is 15 residues. After removal of 6 bases from V and 3 bases from J, the junction contained 7 bases not matched to a gene. The germline V gene encodes CDR1 MNHEY and CDR2 SVGEGT.

The CDR3 loop reads CASVKASGYEQYF. The CDR3 coding sequence is TGTGCCAGCGTTAAAGCGTCAGGATACGAGCAGTACTTC. The V call is TRBV25-1, the J call TRBJ2-7; unclear D gene. CDR1 is MGHDK and CDR2 is SYGVNS in the germline V gene. V gave up 8 bases and J gave up 4 bases, with 15 bases separating them. The CDR3 contains 13 residues.

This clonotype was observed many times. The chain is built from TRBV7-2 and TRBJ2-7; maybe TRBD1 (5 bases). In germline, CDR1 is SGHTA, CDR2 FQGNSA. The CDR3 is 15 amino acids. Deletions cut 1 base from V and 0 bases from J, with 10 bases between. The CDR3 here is CASSLGQGSSYEQYV. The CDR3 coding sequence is TGTGCCAGCAGCTTAGGGCAGGGCAGCTCCTACGAGCAGTACGTC.

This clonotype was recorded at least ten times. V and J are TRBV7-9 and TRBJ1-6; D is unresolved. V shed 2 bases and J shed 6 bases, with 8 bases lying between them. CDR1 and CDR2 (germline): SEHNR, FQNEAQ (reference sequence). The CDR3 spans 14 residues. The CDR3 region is CASSLQDGNSPLHF. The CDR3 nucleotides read TGTGCCAGCAGCTTACAGGACGGTAATTCACCCCTCCACTTT.

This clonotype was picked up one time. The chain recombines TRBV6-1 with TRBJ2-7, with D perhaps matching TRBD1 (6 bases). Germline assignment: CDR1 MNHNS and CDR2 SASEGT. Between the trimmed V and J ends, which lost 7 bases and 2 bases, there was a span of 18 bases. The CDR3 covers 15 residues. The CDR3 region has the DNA TGTGCCAGCAATCGCTCAACAGGGCAAACCTACGAGCAGTACGTC. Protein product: CASNRSTGQTYEQYV.

CDR3 nucleotide sequence: TGTGCCAGCAGCTCTCCCCCCGGGGGCACAGATACGCAGTATTTT. This gives the protein CASSSPPGGTDTQYF. The chain combines TRBV9 with TRBJ2-3; possible D gene TRBD2, 5 bases. V shed 4 bases and J shed 1 base, with 13 bases lying between them. Germline-derived CDR1 and CDR2 are SGDLS and YYNGEE. The CDR3 has 15 residues.

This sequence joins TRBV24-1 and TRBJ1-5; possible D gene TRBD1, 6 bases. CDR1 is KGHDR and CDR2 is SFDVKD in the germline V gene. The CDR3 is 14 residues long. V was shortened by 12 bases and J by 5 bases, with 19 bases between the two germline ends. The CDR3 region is CASWEGEGDQPQHF. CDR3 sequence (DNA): TGTGCCTCCTGGGAGGGGGAGGGGGATCAGCCCCAGCATTTT.

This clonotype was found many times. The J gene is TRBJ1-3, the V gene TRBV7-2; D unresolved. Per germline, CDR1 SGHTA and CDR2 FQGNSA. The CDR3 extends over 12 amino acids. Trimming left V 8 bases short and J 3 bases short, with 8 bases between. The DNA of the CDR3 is TGTGCCAGCGGAGGCAGTGGAAACACCATATATTTT. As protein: CASGGSGNTIYF.

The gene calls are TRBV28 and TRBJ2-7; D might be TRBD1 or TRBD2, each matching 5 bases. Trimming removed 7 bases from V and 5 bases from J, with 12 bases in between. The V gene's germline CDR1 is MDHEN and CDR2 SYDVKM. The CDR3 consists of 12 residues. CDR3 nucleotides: TGTGCCAGCACCCTCCGGGGCGACGAGCAGTACTTC. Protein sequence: CASTLRGDEQYF.

The CDR3 is CASRPGSSYNEQFF. CDR3 nucleotides: TGTGCCAGCAGACCAGGATCGTCCTACAATGAGCAGTTCTTC. The rearrangement joins TRBV7-3 to TRBJ2-1, with D uncertain. Germline loops: CDR1 SGHTA, CDR2 FQGTGA. The V gene lost 6 bases and the J gene lost 1 base, with 10 bases spanning the gap. This CDR3 comprises 14 residues.

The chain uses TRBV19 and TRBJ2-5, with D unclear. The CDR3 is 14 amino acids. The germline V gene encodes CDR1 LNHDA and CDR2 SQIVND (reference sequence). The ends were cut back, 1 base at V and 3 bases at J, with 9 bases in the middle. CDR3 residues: CASSIGNSKETQYF. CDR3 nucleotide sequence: TGTGCCAGTAGTATAGGGAATAGTAAAGAGACCCAGTACTTC.

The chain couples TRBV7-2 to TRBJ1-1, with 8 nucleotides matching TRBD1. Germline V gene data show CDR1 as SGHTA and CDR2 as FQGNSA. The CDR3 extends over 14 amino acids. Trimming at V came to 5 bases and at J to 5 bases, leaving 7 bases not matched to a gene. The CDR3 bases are TGTGCCAGCAGCACCAGGGGGCAGGCTACTGAAGCTTTCTTT. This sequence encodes CASSTRGQATEAFF.

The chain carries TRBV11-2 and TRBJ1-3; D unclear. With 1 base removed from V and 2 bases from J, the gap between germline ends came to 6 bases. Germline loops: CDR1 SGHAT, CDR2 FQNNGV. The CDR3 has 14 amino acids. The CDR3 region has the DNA TGTGCCAGCAGCTTAGCGAGCACTGGAAACACCATATATTTT. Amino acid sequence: CASSLASTGNTIYF. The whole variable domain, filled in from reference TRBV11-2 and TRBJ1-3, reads EAGVAQSPRYKIIEKRQSVAFWCNPISGHATLYWYQQILGQGPKLLIQFQNNGVVDDSQLPKDRFSAERLKGVDSTLKIQPAKLEDSAVYLCASSLASTGNTIYFGEGSWLTVV.

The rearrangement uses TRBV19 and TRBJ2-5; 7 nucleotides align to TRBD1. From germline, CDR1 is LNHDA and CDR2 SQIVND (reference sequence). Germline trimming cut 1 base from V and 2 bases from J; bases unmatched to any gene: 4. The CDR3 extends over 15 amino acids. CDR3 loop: CASSIVRRGQETQYF. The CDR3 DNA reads TGTGCCAGTAGTATAGTCCGCAGGGGGCAAGAGACCCAGTACTTC.

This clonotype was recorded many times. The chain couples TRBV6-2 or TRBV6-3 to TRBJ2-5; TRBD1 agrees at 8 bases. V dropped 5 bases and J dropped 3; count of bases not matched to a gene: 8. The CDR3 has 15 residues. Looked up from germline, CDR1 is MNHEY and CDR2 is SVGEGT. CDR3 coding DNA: TGTGCCAGCAGTGGATCCGGGACAGGAGAAGAGACCCAGTACTTC. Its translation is CASSGSGTGEETQYF.

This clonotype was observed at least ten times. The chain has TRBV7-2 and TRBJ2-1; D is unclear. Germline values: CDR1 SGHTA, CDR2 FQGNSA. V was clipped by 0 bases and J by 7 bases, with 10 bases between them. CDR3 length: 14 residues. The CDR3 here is CASSLAGNSNEQFF. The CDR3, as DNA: TGTGCCAGCAGCTTAGCAGGGAACAGTAATGAGCAGTTCTTC.

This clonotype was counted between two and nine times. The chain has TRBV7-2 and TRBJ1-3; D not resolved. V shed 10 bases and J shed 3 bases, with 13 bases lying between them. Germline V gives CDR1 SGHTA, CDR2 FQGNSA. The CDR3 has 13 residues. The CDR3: CATRPGLGNTIYF. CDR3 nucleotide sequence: TGTGCCACCAGACCAGGCCTTGGAAACACCATATATTTT.

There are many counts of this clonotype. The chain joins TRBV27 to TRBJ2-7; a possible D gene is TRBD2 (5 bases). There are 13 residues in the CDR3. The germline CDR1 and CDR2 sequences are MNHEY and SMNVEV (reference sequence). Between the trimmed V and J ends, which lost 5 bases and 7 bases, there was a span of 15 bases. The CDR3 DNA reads TGTGCCAGCAGTATCGGACGGGGAAGGGAGCAGTACGTC. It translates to CASSIGRGREQYV.

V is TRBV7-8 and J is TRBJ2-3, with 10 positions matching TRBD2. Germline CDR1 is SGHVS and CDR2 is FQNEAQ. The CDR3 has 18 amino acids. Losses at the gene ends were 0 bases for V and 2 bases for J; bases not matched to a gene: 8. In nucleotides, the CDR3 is TGTGCCAGCAGCTTAGCACCGTTAGCGGGAGGACCCACAGATACGCAGTATTTT. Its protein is CASSLAPLAGGPTDTQYF.

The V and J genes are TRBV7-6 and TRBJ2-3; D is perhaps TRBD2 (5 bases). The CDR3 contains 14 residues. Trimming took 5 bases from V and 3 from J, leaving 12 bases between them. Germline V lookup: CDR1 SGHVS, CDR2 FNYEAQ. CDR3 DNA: TGTGCCAGCAGCCGAGGAGGAGCGACAGATACGCAGTATTTT. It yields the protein CASSRGGATDTQYF.

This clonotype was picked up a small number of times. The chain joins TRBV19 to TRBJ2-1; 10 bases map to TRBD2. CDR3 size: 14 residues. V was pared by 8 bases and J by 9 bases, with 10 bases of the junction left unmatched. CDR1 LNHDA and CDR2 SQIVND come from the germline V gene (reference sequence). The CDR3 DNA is TGTGCCAGTTCCCAAGGGCTAGCGGGAGTTGAGCAGTTCTTC. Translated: CASSQGLAGVEQFF.

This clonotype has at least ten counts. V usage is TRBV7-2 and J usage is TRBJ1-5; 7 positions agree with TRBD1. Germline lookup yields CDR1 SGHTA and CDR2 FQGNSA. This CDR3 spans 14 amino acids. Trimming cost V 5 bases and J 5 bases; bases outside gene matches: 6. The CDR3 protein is CASSRDRVDQPQHF. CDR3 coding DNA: TGTGCCAGCAGCCGAGACAGGGTAGATCAGCCCCAGCATTTT.

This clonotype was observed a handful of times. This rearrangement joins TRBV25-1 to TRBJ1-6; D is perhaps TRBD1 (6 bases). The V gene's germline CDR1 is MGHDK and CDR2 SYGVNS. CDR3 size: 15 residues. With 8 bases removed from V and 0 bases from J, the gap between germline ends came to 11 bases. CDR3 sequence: CASSRGSSYNSPLHF. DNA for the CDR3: TGTGCCAGCTCTAGGGGGAGCTCCTATAATTCACCCCTCCACTTT.

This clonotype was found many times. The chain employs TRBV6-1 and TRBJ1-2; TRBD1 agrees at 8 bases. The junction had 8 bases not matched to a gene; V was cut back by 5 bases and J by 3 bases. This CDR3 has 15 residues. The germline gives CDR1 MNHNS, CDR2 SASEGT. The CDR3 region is CASSPRQGQYYGYTF. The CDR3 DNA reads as TGTGCCAGCAGTCCCAGACAGGGGCAATACTATGGCTACACCTTC.

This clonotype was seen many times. The CDR3 region has the DNA TGCGCCAGGATAACCGGCGCTACGGACTCCGAGTCCTACAATGAGCAGTTCTTC. Amino acids: CARITGATDSESYNEQFF. The genes are TRBV23-1 and TRBJ2-1, with D possibly being TRBD2 (5 bases). TRBV23-1 is an ORF, with its function uncertain. Trimming took 9 bases from V and 1 from J, leaving 25 bases between them. The CDR3 loop spans 18 amino acids.

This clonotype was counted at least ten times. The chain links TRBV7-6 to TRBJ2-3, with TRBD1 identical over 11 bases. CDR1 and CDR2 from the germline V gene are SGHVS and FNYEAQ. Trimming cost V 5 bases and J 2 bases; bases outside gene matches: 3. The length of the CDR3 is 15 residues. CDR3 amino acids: CASSPGQGDTDTQYF. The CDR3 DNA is TGTGCCAGCAGCCCGGGACAGGGGGACACAGATACGCAGTATTTT. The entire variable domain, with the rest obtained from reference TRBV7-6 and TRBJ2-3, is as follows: GAGVSQSPRYKVTKRGQDVALRCDPISGHVSLYWYRQALGQGPEFLTYFNYEAQQDKSGLPNDRFSAERPEGSISTLTIQRTEQRDSAMYRCASSPGQGDTDTQYFGPGTRLTVL.

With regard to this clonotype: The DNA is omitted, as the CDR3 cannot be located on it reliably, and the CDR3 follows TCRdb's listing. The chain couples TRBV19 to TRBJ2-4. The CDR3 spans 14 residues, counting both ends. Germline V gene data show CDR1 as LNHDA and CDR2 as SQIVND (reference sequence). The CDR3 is CASTSVLAKNIQYF.